The next 13 T cell receptor beta chains were all read from a single sample in a study of metastatic and nonmetastatic thyroid tumors. TCRdb re-analyzed the PCR reads through MiXCR. The profile shows 40,000 or so clones, about 24% of them singletons. Among the patients, none had received any treatment before thyroid surgery. The material sequenced was blood. Source of these receptors: a female donor with papillary thyroid cancer or a benign thyroid nodule (not recorded which). Some clones in this sample may be carry-over from other donors' samples.

In its sample, this clone ranks as medium-sized (0.01 to 0.1%). The chain couples TRBV24-1 to TRBJ2-7, with D uncertain. The CDR3 is made up of 11 amino acids. CDR1 and CDR2 (germline): KGHDR, SFDVKD. V lost 2 bases, J lost 4 bases, and 2 bases lay in between. The CDR3 reads CATSDSYEQYF. The CDR3 nucleotides read TGTGCCACCAGTGATTCTTACGAGCAGTACTTC.

In this sample, this clone turned up many times. The chain is built from TRBV7-2 and TRBJ2-1; tentatively, D is TRBD1 (6 bases). V lost 9 bases and J 6 bases, leaving 18 bases between the germline ends. This CDR3 is 14 amino acids long. Germline V gene sequence: CDR1 SGHTA, CDR2 FQGNSA. This CDR3 reads CASRDKLNINEQFF. The CDR3 DNA reads as TGTGCCAGTCGGGACAAGCTCAATATCAATGAGCAGTTCTTC.

This clone was detected many times. The gene calls are TRBV20-1 and TRBJ2-7; D is perhaps TRBD2 (6 bases). Germline V gene data show CDR1 as DFQATT and CDR2 as SNEGSKA (reference sequence). The CDR3 runs 14 residues. V dropped 0 bases and J dropped 6 bases, with 15 bases sitting between them. The CDR3 DNA is TGCAGTGCTAGAGATTGGAGGGGAGTGGGCGAGCAGTACTTC. Encoded protein: CSARDWRGVGEQYF.

This clone was counted many times. The chain has TRBV9 and TRBJ2-3; D ambiguous. The CDR3 totals 13 residues. With 10 bases removed from V and 3 bases from J, the gap between germline ends came to 15 bases. Germline CDR1 reads SGDLS; CDR2 reads YYNGEE. This CDR3 reads CASGSGVTDTQYF. Written as DNA, the CDR3 is TGTGCCTCCGGTTCTGGGGTGACAGATACGCAGTATTTT.

Concerning this clone itself: Sequence at one end of the junction differs from germline and may be a read error. V gene TRBV6-2 or TRBV6-3 combines with J gene TRBJ2-1, with 8 bases aligning to TRBD2. The CDR3 contains 15 residues. Germline CDR1 and CDR2: MNHEY and SVGEGT. CDR3 sequence: CASSYGLAGAREHFF. The CDR3, as DNA: TGTGCCAGCAGTTACGGACTAGCTGGAGCGAGGGAGCATTTCTTC.

This chain connects TRBV7-9 to TRBJ1-6; D is uncertain. Trimming took 0 bases from V and 7 from J, leaving 7 bases between them. The CDR3 totals 14 residues. The germline V gene encodes CDR1 SEHNR and CDR2 FQNEAQ (reference sequence). CDR3 nucleotides: TGTGCCAGCAGCTTAGCGCAGGTCAATTCACCCCTCCACTTT. Protein sequence: CASSLAQVNSPLHF.

This clone is categorized as medium-sized. The J gene is TRBJ1-2, the V gene TRBV12-3 or TRBV12-4; TRBD1 aligns across 7 bases. V was clipped by 2 bases and J by 0 bases; unmatched bases: 6. This CDR3 is built from 16 residues. CDR3 in amino acids: CASSLTGAPANYGYTF. CDR3 bases: TGTGCCAGCAGTTTAACAGGGGCTCCGGCTAACTATGGCTACACCTTC.

The CDR3 bases are TGTGCCTGGAGTGTCAAAGGGGGCAGCGAGCAGTACTTC. Residues: CAWSVKGGSEQYF. The gene calls are TRBV30 and TRBJ2-7, with TRBD1 identical over 7 bases. Germline V lookup: CDR1 GTSNPN, CDR2 SVGIG (reference sequence). J was trimmed by 6 bases and V by 0 bases; bases with no gene match: 5. This CDR3 region has 13 residues.

This clone came up many times. The V and J genes are TRBV9 and TRBJ2-5; D is unclear. The V gene lost 1 base and the J gene lost 0 bases, with 7 bases spanning the gap. The germline V gene has CDR1 SGDLS and CDR2 YYNGEE. The CDR3 length is 14 residues. CDR3 region: CASSVSPYQETQYF. The DNA for the CDR3 is TGTGCCAGCAGCGTAAGCCCGTACCAAGAGACCCAGTACTTC.

This clone was seen more than once but under ten times. This chain connects TRBV6-1 to TRBJ2-3, with 8 bases matching TRBD2. Germline-derived CDR1 and CDR2 are MNHNS and SASEGT. CDR3 length equals 16 residues. For the CDR3, the DNA is TGTGCAACCCCCGGGGGGGATAGCGGGGCCACAGATACGCAGTATTTT. This translates into CATPGGDSGATDTQYF.

The sample holds many counts of this clone. The chain has TRBV5-1 and TRBJ1-1; possibly TRBD1 for D (6 bases). Per the germline V gene, CDR1 is SGHRS and CDR2 is YFSETQ. This CDR3 has 13 amino acids. Deletions cut 4 bases from V and 5 bases from J, with 12 bases between. The CDR3 DNA is TGCGCCAGCAGCACGGGGGCTGGGACTGAAGCTTTCTTT. Amino acid sequence: CASSTGAGTEAFF.

The V and J genes are TRBV12-3 or TRBV12-4 and TRBJ2-3; 9 bases line up with TRBD2. There are 16 residues in the CDR3. V lost 3 bases and J lost 8; bases outside the gene matches: 12. DNA of the CDR3: TGTGCCAGCAGTTTTCTGCTAGCGGGGAGCAGGGGTACGCAGTATTTT. This gives the protein CASSFLLAGSRGTQYF.

This clone is labeled as medium-sized (0.01 to 0.1%). The chain combines TRBV6-2 or TRBV6-3 with TRBJ2-1; 11 bases line up with TRBD2. CDR1 and CDR2 from the germline V gene are MNHEY and SVGEGT. The CDR3 is 15 residues long. V trimming: 4 bases; J trimming: 6 bases; junction bases outside the gene matches: 5. As DNA, the CDR3 is TGTGCCAGCAGTTTTAGCGGGGGGGCTTCCAATGAGCAGTTCTTC. This gives the protein CASSFSGGASNEQFF.